Detailed here is one T cell receptor (beta chain). Its target antigen remains unknown. No much larger clone is present one base from it, and per-base qualities are unavailable. In the same sample, other DNA sequences code for this CDR3. This specimen comes from a study of T cell changes during pregnancy in multiple sclerosis (dated by TCRdb to the late 2010s). About the study as a whole: Changes in the T cell repertoire over the course of pregnancy were examined in this study in women with multiple sclerosis.

The library was produced with the immunoSEQ multiplex PCR assay. TCRdb re-hosts the immuneACCESS table, in-frame sequences only. Its copies lack some clones; in the studies checked, an unresolved V gene accounts for under half of them, and the cause for the rest is not known. The table for this sample lists tens of thousands of clones; about 95% of them were counted only once. The ten largest clones represent over 2% of the sample. The sample in question was peripheral blood, obtained in the third trimester of pregnancy. This clonotype was sampled from a female donor with multiple sclerosis, enrolled in a pregnancy study.

The DNA sequence follows: TGTGCCAGCAGTGATTCTAGCGGGGGGGCAGATACGCAGTATTTT. The translation is CASSDSSGGADTQYF. Here the chain combines TRBV6-4 and TRBJ2-3, and 12 junctional nucleotides match TRBD2. From a lookup of the germline V gene, CDR1 and CDR2 are MRHNA and SNTAGT. The junction shows trimming of 3 bases on V and 4 bases on J, and the gene matches do not reach 2 bases of it. The CDR3, cysteine through phenylalanine, is 15 amino acids long. The only DNA kept is the CDR3, 45 bases in frame from the first base.